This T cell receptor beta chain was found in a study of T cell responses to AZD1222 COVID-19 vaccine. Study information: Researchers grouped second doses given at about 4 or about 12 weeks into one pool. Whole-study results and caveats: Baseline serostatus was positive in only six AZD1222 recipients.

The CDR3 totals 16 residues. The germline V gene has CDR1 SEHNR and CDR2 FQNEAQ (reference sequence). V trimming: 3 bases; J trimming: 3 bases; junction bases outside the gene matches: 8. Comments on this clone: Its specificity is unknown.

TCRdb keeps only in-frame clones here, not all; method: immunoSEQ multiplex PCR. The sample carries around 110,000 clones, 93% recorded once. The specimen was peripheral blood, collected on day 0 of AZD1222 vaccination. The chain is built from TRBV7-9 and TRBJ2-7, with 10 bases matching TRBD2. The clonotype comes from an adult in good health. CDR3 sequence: CASSFPTSGTFYEQYF. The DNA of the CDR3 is TGTGCCAGCAGCTTTCCTACTAGCGGGACTTTCTACGAGCAGTACTTC. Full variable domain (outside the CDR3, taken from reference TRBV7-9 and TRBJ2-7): DTGVSQNPRHKITKRGQNVTFRCDPISEHNRLYWYRQTLGQGPEFLTYFQNEAQLEKSRLLSDRFSAERPKGSFSTLEIQRTEQGDSAMYLCASSFPTSGTFYEQYFGPGTRLTVT.